Listed below are T cell receptor beta chains from one sample, sequenced in a study of shared clonotypes between healthy human individuals. Produced via immunoSEQ multiplex PCR; TCRdb's table is partial and in-frame only. The sample has just over 2,000,000 clones; just under 95% are singletons. Specimen: naive CD8+ T cells sorted from blood. These receptors all stem from a man aged 18 to 29 in good health. Each CDR3 is given with its conserved first and last residue. D genes are given only for firm matches. For some rows the clone size is stated as once, few or many, or as a class when expanded; others skip it.

TRBV30,once,TRBJ1-2,.,TGTGCCTGGAGTGTAGAAGCCAAGAACTATGGCTACACCTTC,CAWSVEAKNYGYTF
TRBV4-1,.,TRBJ2-1,.,TGCGCCAGCAGCCACGGAGACGTGTACAATGAGCAGTTCTTC,CASSHGDVYNEQFF
TRBV5-6,.,TRBJ2-7,.,TGTGCCAGCAGCTTGCGGGAGTCCTACGAGCAGTACTTC,CASSLRESYEQYF
TRBV6-4,once,TRBJ1-1,.,TGTGCCAGCAGTGAACCCCCGACTAGCGGGGCTGTGGGGAACACTGAAGCTTTCTTT,CASSEPPTSGAVGNTEAFF
TRBV27,.,TRBJ2-1,TRBD2,TGTGCCAGCAGTTTTGCGGGAGTCTACAATGAGCAGTTCTTC,CASSFAGVYNEQFF
TRBV20-1,.,TRBJ2-5,.,TGCAGTGCTAGAGCCGGAGGTAACCAGTACTTC,CSARAGGNQYF
TRBV7-8,.,TRBJ1-1,TRBD1,TGTGCCAGCAGCCCCCCGGGACAGCCCAACACTGAAGCTTTCTTT,CASSPPGQPNTEAFF
TRBV2,.,TRBJ1-4,.,TGTGCCAGCAGTGATGTGACTTACCTTCTAGGGACTTTT,CASSDVTYLLGTF
TRBV11-2,.,TRBJ2-1,.,TGTGCCAGCAGCCTGTCCGTAGACAATGAGCAGTTCTTC,CASSLSVDNEQFF
TRBV9,.,TRBJ1-2,.,TGTGCCAGCAGCGTAAACGGGGAGCGGAGCTATGGCTACACCTTC,CASSVNGERSYGYTF
TRBV6-5,.,TRBJ2-7,.,TGTGCCAGCAGTTACTCTACCGGACAGTACTCCTACGAGCAGTACTTC,CASSYSTGQYSYEQYF
TRBV15,once,TRBJ1-2,TRBD1,TGTGCCACCAGCAGAGCTTCAGGGGGCAAGGACTATGGCTACACCTTC,CATSRASGGKDYGYTF
TRBV15,.,TRBJ1-6,.,TGTGCCACCAGCAGAGATGTGGTCCAGCATGGTAATTCACCCCTCCACTTT,CATSRDVVQHGNSPLHF
TRBV5-6,.,TRBJ2-5,.,TGTGCCAGCAGCTTGACAGAGACCCAGTACTTC,CASSLTETQYF
TRBV6-5,.,TRBJ2-7,TRBD2,TGTGCCAGCAGTTACTCTAGCGGGGGGCGAACCTACGAGCAGTACTTC,CASSYSSGGRTYEQYF
TRBV11-2,.,TRBJ1-1,.,TGTGCCAGCAGCTTAGGTCTGGGGGCTGGCACTGAAGCTTTCTTT,CASSLGLGAGTEAFF
TRBV9,.,TRBJ2-3,TRBD2,TGTGCCAGCAGCGTAGCGGTAGCGGGGAACACAGATACGCAGTATTTT,CASSVAVAGNTDTQYF
TRBV6-1,.,TRBJ2-7,.,TGTGCCAGCAGTGAAGCCCGGGGGTCCTACGAGCAGTACTTC,CASSEARGSYEQYF
TRBV19,.,TRBJ1-5,.,TGTGCCAGCCCCTTAGGTCAGCCCCAGCATTTT,CASPLGQPQHF
TRBV9,.,TRBJ2-7,.,TGTGCCAGCAGCGTCGGGATCTCCTACGAGCAGTACTTC,CASSVGISYEQYF
TRBV2,.,TRBJ2-3,.,TGTGCCAGCAGTGAACTCCCAACTAGCACAGATACGCAGTATTTT,CASSELPTSTDTQYF
TRBV19,once,TRBJ1-5,TRBD1,TGTGCCAGTAGTCCGGACAGGGAGGGAGCCCAGCCCCAGCATTTT,CASSPDREGAQPQHF
TRBV6-5,.,TRBJ1-6,.,TGTGCCAGCTCGACCTCTGGTTATAATTCACCCCTCCACTTT,CASSTSGYNSPLHF
TRBV5-6,.,TRBJ2-7,.,TGTGCCAGCAGCTTAGGGATTTCCTACGAGCAGTACTTC,CASSLGISYEQYF
TRBV5-1,.,TRBJ1-5,.,TGCGCCAGCAGCAGTCGACAGAGCGACTTATGTCCCCAGCATTTT,CASSSRQSDLCPQHF
TRBV27,.,TRBJ2-1,.,TGTGCCAGCAGTTTCGGCGGGGTGATAAATGAGCAGTTCTTC,CASSFGGVINEQFF
TRBV30,once,TRBJ2-7,.,TGTGCCTGGAGTGTAGACAGATCCTACGAGCAGTACTTC,CAWSVDRSYEQYF
TRBV29-1,.,TRBJ2-7,.,TGCAGCGTTGAAGCCCCTAGCTCCTACGAGCAGTACTTC,CSVEAPSSYEQYF
TRBV27,.,TRBJ2-1,.,TGTGCCAGCAGTTCCCGCGGCTACAATGAGCAGTTCTTC,CASSSRGYNEQFF
TRBV6-5,.,TRBJ2-1,.,TGTGCCAGCAGTTACGAGCGGTTCGATGAGCAGTTCTTC,CASSYERFDEQFF
TRBV6-6,.,TRBJ2-7,.,TGTGCCAGCGGGACCTCTTCCTACGAGCAGTACTTC,CASGTSSYEQYF
TRBV7-6,.,TRBJ2-3,.,TGTGCCAGCAGCTTAGAGGCATTACCAGATACGCAGTATTTT,CASSLEALPDTQYF
TRBV11-2,.,TRBJ2-7,.,TGTGCCAGCAGCTTAGCAGGGGCATCGTACGAGCAGTACTTC,CASSLAGASYEQYF
TRBV14,.,TRBJ1-5,.,TGTGCCAGCAGCCAAGAAACCCCTTGCAATCAGCCCCAGCATTTT,CASSQETPCNQPQHF
TRBV6-5,.,TRBJ2-7,.,TGTGCCAGCAGTCCAGGGTGGCCGGACGAGCAGTACTTC,CASSPGWPDEQYF